Below, 27 T cell receptor beta chains from the same sample are listed, as sequenced in a study of regulatory T cells in long-lasting Graves disease listed by TCRdb under 2021. Library prep was done by multiplex PCR. These reads were obtained on an Illumina HiSeq 4000. CDR3 regions were amplified by Arm-PCR with iRepertoire HTBI primers to construct TCR beta libraries. The public reads were run again by TCRdb, first through fastp at Q25 and then through MiXCR, and only productive beta chains were kept. Rows are unified per CDR3 protein, each entry keeping the most common DNA and genes. This sample has some 400,000 distinct CDR3 sequences in its table, and more than 13% of those were observed once. The top ten clonotypes cover approximately 16% of the sample. Per the publication, the time point label means: newly diagnosed GD, antithyroid drugs for less than 3 months. RNA was extracted from PBMCs in TRIzol for both TCR sequencing and RNA sequencing.

These data were also reused for a study on T cells in Graves' hyperthyroidism and ophthalmopathy.

Sequenced here: peripheral blood mononuclear cells (PBMCs), sampled at new diagnosis, from a patient treated with antithyroid drugs. These receptors originate from a woman in her 30s with Graves disease. Donor details come from another sample of the same person, matched by shared clones.

This clonotype has only a few counts. The rearrangement joins TRBV19 to TRBJ2-7, with TRBD2 matching over 9 bases. The CDR3 contains 14 residues. CDR1 and CDR2 from the germline V gene are LNHDA and SQIVND (reference sequence). V was pared by 1 base and J by 4 bases, with 2 bases of the junction left unmatched. CDR3 DNA: TGTGCCAGTAGTATAGGACTAGCGGATTACGAGCAGTACTTC. Protein sequence: CASSIGLADYEQYF.

The chain employs TRBV15 and TRBJ1-2, with D hard to call. V dropped 0 bases and J dropped 7 bases, with 9 bases sitting between them. This CDR3 is built from 13 residues. The V gene's germline CDR1 is LNHNV and CDR2 YYDKDF (reference sequence). The CDR3 region is CATSRDETCGYTF. The CDR3 DNA follows: TGTGCCACCAGCAGAGATGAGACTTGTGGCTACACCTTC.

Details on this clonotype: Given a much more abundant clone one base away, this may be a read error. This chain uses TRBV20-1 with TRBJ2-4, with D possibly TRBD2 on 6 matching bases. Germline V gene sequence: CDR1 DFQATT, CDR2 SNEGSKA (reference sequence). This CDR3 contains 15 residues. V was clipped by 0 bases and J by 4 bases, with 13 bases between them. CDR3 bases: TGCAGTGCTAGAGATGATCCTAGCGTAAAAAACATTCAGTACTTC. Translated: CSARDDPSVKNIQYF.

This clonotype was observed many times. The chain has TRBV7-8 and TRBJ2-2; 8 bases are shared with TRBD2. CDR3 size: 20 residues. The ends lost 1 base at V and 4 bases at J; junction bases unmatched: 17. Germline V lookup: CDR1 SGHVS, CDR2 FQNEAQ. CDR3 in amino acids: CASSLDRKLADLGGTGELFF. For the CDR3, the DNA is TGTGCCAGCAGCTTAGACCGGAAACTAGCGGACCTAGGTGGCACCGGGGAGCTGTTTTTT.

This clonotype has at least ten counts. The V gene is TRBV15, the J gene TRBJ2-7, with D possibly TRBD2 on 6 matching bases. Germline lookup yields CDR1 LNHNV and CDR2 YYDKDF (reference sequence). Trimming pared 1 base from V and 1 base from J, leaving 8 bases between. This CDR3 region has 14 residues. The CDR3 nucleotides read TGTGCCACCAGCAGAGGCGGAGGGTCCTACGAGCAGTACTTC. Its protein is CATSRGGGSYEQYF. The variable domain in full, with the rest retrieved from reference TRBV15 and TRBJ2-7, is DAMVIQNPRYQVTQFGKPVTLSCSQTLNHNVMYWYQQKSSQAPKLLFHYYDKDFNNEADTPDNFQSRRPNTSFCFLDIRSPGLGDTAMYLCATSRGGGSYEQYFGPGTRLTVT.

This clonotype was recorded many times. V gene TRBV5-1 combines with J gene TRBJ1-1; weak D call: TRBD1 (5 bases). V was pared by 4 bases and J by 1 base, with 11 bases between. The CDR3 has 14 amino acids. Per germline, CDR1 SGHRS and CDR2 YFSETQ. The CDR3 DNA reads TGCGCCAGCAGCACCGGGACGGAGAACACTGAAGCTTTCTTT. Its protein is CASSTGTENTEAFF.

Many counts were recorded for this clonotype. The chain uses TRBV28 and TRBJ2-4; TRBD2 is a possible D gene (7 bases). This CDR3 has 15 residues. Trimming cost V 5 bases and J 9 bases, with 20 bases left between them. CDR1 and CDR2 (germline): MDHEN, SYDVKM. In nucleotides, the CDR3 is TGTGCCAGCAGTCCCCGAGGGGGGGGCTTGGGCATTCAGTACTTC. Translated: CASSPRGGGLGIQYF.

CDR3 DNA: TGCAGTGCTAGAGAGGGAATCCCGAATCAGCCCCAGCATTTT. Protein sequence: CSAREGIPNQPQHF. The rearrangement joins TRBV20-1 to TRBJ1-5; D is undetermined. This CDR3 region has 14 residues. Germline V gene lookup returns CDR1 DFQATT and CDR2 SNEGSKA (reference sequence). V lost 0 bases and J lost 4, with 10 bases in between.

This clonotype has at least ten counts. The chain combines TRBV2 with TRBJ2-4, with 10 bases aligning to TRBD1. This CDR3 contains 15 residues. The V gene end was trimmed by 1 base and the J gene end by 9 bases; junction bases not matched to a gene: 6. Germline CDR1 is SNHLY and CDR2 is FYNNEI. The CDR3 DNA is TGTGCCAGCAGTGAAGTGGGACAGGGGTCAAGCATTCAGTACTTC. Translated, it gives CASSEVGQGSSIQYF.

This clonotype has at least ten counts. V gene TRBV15 combines with J gene TRBJ1-2; D is undetermined. The CDR3 has 12 residues. CDR1 is LNHNV and CDR2 is YYDKDF in the germline V gene (reference sequence). The germline V and J ends were trimmed by 3 bases and 1 base, with 3 bases remaining between them. CDR3 protein: CATSRDNYGYTF. CDR3 in DNA: TGTGCCACCAGCAGGGATAACTATGGCTACACCTTC.

The sample holds many counts of this clonotype. The genes are TRBV2 and TRBJ2-3; possible D gene TRBD1, 5 bases. The CDR3 loop spans 14 amino acids. Trimming removed 5 bases from V and 3 bases from J, with 12 bases in between. Germline values: CDR1 SNHLY, CDR2 FYNNEI. The CDR3 sequence is CASSSRQHTDTQYF. The CDR3 bases are TGTGCCAGCAGTTCACGACAGCATACAGATACGCAGTATTTT.

This clonotype was seen many times. This chain joins TRBV20-1 and TRBJ2-4, with 14 bases that match TRBD2. CDR3 size: 17 residues. J was trimmed by 3 bases and V by 5 bases; bases with no gene match: 9. Germline values: CDR1 DFQATT, CDR2 SNEGSKA (reference sequence). CDR3 residues: CSARGLAGVFDKNIQYF. DNA for the CDR3: TGCAGTGCTCGGGGACTAGCGGGAGTTTTTGACAAAAACATTCAGTACTTC.

This clonotype was detected ten times or more. The chain has TRBV20-1 and TRBJ2-2; 7 bases align to TRBD2. V gave up 6 bases and J gave up 3 bases; unmatched junction bases: 7. This CDR3 has 14 amino acids. Germline CDR1 is DFQATT and CDR2 is SNEGSKA (reference sequence). CDR3 sequence: CSANAGVDTGELFF. For the CDR3, the DNA is TGCAGTGCCAACGCGGGAGTCGACACCGGGGAGCTGTTTTTT.

This chain connects TRBV7-8 to TRBJ2-7; no clear D gene. Trimming took 5 bases from V and 2 from J, leaving 16 bases between them. Germline V gene data show CDR1 as SGHVS and CDR2 as FQNEAQ. The CDR3 runs 15 residues. CDR3 region: CASSAMRVAPYEQYF. CDR3 in DNA: TGTGCCAGCAGCGCGATGAGAGTGGCACCCTACGAGCAGTACTTC.

This clonotype showed up just once. Only one base separates this from a far larger clonotype, so it likely reflects a read error. No conserved phenylalanine or tryptophan ends this CDR3, so it is likely a read error. J is TRBJ1-1 and V is TRBV9; D gene unclear. Germline CDR1 is SGDLS and CDR2 is YYNGEE. The CDR3 consists of 15 residues. V lost 4 bases, J lost 0 bases, and 13 bases lay in between. The CDR3 DNA follows: TGTGCCAGCAGCCAAGCATCCGGGATGAACACTGAAGCTTTCTCT. Amino acid sequence: CASSQASGMNTEAFS.

This clonotype was picked up many times. The genes are TRBV30 and TRBJ2-3; D is tentatively TRBD1 or TRBD2 (6 bases each). Trimming took 3 bases from V and 3 from J, leaving 10 bases between them. The germline V gene has CDR1 GTSNPN and CDR2 SVGIG (reference sequence). This CDR3 is built from 13 residues. The CDR3 DNA reads TGTGCCTGGAGCCCGGGGGCTACAGATACGCAGTATTTT. It encodes CAWSPGATDTQYF.

This sequence joins TRBV5-6 and TRBJ2-1, with 9 bases lining up with TRBD2. The closer fit of TRBJ2-3 to the DNA end suggests the J call may be wrong. CDR1 SGHDT and CDR2 YYEEEE come from the germline V gene. This CDR3 spans 15 amino acids. The CDR3 here is CASSSPSGTGDTQYF. CDR3 nucleotide sequence: TGTGCCAGCAGCTCCCCTAGCGGGACTGGGGATACGCAGTATTTT.

This clonotype was seen a few times. V gene TRBV6-2 or TRBV6-3 combines with J gene TRBJ1-2, with TRBD1 identical over 7 bases. This CDR3 spans 16 amino acids. The germline gives CDR1 MNHEY, CDR2 SVGEGT. V gave up 5 bases and J gave up 8 bases; unmatched junction bases: 17. The DNA for the CDR3 is TGTGCCAGCAGTACCATGGGAGGGGGCCCTGATGGCGGCTACACCTTC. Its translation: CASSTMGGGPDGGYTF.

This clonotype was seen a few times. A much larger clone differs by one base, so this may be a read error. This chain links TRBV12-5 with TRBJ1-1, with D uncertain. The CDR3 has 12 residues. CDR1 LGHNT and CDR2 FRNRAP come from the germline V gene. CDR3 in amino acids: CVSGLEDTEAFF. CDR3 bases: TGTGTTAGTGGTTTGGAAGACACTGAAGCTTTCTTT.

This clonotype was seen at least ten times. The V gene is TRBV12-3 or TRBV12-4, the J gene TRBJ2-7; 7 bases agree with TRBD1. The trim removed 4 bases at V and 1 base at J, leaving 4 bases unmatched. This CDR3 has 14 amino acids. CDR3 coding DNA: TGTGCCAGCAGTTACCAGGGGGATTCCTACGAGCAGTACTTC. It is translated as CASSYQGDSYEQYF.

This chain uses TRBV12-3 or TRBV12-4 with TRBJ1-4, with D perhaps matching TRBD1 (5 bases). Trimming shortened V by 6 bases and J by 8 bases, and 16 bases separated the two germline ends. The CDR3 contains 14 residues. The CDR3 reads CASSPGRGYEKLFF. CDR3 DNA: TGTGCCAGCAGCCCGGGGCGGGGCTACGAAAAACTGTTTTTT.

This clonotype was seen ten or more times. The chain couples TRBV7-2 to TRBJ2-7, with TRBD1 matching 7 bases. Germline loops: CDR1 SGHTA, CDR2 FQGNSA. With 2 bases clipped from V and 3 bases from J, the junction kept 10 bases outside the gene matches. The CDR3 sequence is 16 residues long. The CDR3 DNA is TGTGCCAGCAGCTTAAGGGCATCGACAGGGATCTACGAGCAGTACTTC. It yields the protein CASSLRASTGIYEQYF.

This chain joins TRBV3-1 and TRBJ2-7, with D hard to call. There are 13 residues in the CDR3. Germline lookup yields CDR1 LGHDT and CDR2 YNNKEL (reference sequence). Trimming left V 6 bases short and J 1 base short, with 10 bases between. The CDR3 nucleotides read TGTGCCAGCAGAAACAGAGCTTCCTACGAGCAGTACTTC. Amino acids: CASRNRASYEQYF.

This clonotype has more than one count but fewer than ten. The chain is built from TRBV28 and TRBJ2-1; maybe TRBD2 (6 bases). Germline CDR1 is MDHEN and CDR2 is SYDVKM. CDR3 size: 11 residues. V was shortened by 10 bases and J by 10 bases, with 14 bases between the two germline ends. The chain's CDR3 is CATKSGPEQFF. The CDR3 bases are TGTGCCACCAAAAGCGGGCCGGAGCAGTTCTTC.

Concerning this clonotype: A much larger clone lies one base from this, so it may be a read error. The chain recombines TRBV30 with TRBJ2-1; D may be TRBD2 (8 bases). The germline V gene encodes CDR1 GTSNPN and CDR2 SVGIG (reference sequence). The CDR3 runs to 18 residues. The CDR3 nucleotides are TGTGCCTGGCTGGGAAGAAGCGGGAGAGGGGGCTCCTACTATGAGCAGTTCTTC. Its protein is CAWLGRSGRGGSYYEQFF.

V is TRBV3-1 and J is TRBJ1-2; TRBD1 agrees at 8 bases. CDR1 LGHDT and CDR2 YNNKEL come from the germline V gene (reference sequence). This CDR3 spans 16 amino acids. V gave up 4 bases and J gave up 10 bases; unmatched junction bases: 17. CDR3 residues: CASSPQGQGRVDDYTF. CDR3 coding DNA: TGTGCCAGCAGCCCCCAAGGACAGGGACGGGTTGATGACTACACCTTC.

This clonotype was counted only a few times. V gene TRBV12-3 or TRBV12-4 combines with J gene TRBJ1-2; D is undetermined. Trimming took 5 bases from V and 9 from J, leaving 13 bases between them. The CDR3 is 12 amino acids. The CDR3 protein is CASSTGLARYTF. DNA for the CDR3: TGTGCCAGCAGTACCGGACTCGCCCGCTACACCTTC.